This T cell receptor (beta chain) stems from a study of early T cells in non-severe SARS-CoV-2 infection. TCRdb fed the 5' RACE reads into MiXCR, producing one record per CDR3 protein. The data hold just under 90,000 distinct CDR3 sequences, with around 15% observed a single time. The CDR3 is made up of 15 amino acids. Per the germline V gene, CDR1 is SGHNT and CDR2 is YYREEE (reference sequence). V shed 4 bases and J shed 0 bases, with 13 bases lying between them. This receptor was taken from an adult who was a healthcare worker with PCR-confirmed SARS-CoV-2 infection or an uninfected control (not recorded which). Sequenced: whole blood. V usage is TRBV5-4 and J usage is TRBJ1-1; no firm D call. CDR3 DNA sequence: TGTGCCAGCAGCAAAATACAGCAGATGAACACTGAAGCTTTCTTT. This gives the protein CASSKIQQMNTEAFF.